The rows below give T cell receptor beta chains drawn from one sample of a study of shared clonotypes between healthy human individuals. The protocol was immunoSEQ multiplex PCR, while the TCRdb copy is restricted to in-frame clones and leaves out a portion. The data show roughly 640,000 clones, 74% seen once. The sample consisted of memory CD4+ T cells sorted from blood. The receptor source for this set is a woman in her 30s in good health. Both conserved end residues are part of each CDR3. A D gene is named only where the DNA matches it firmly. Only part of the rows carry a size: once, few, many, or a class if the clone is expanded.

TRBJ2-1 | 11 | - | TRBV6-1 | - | CAGRSLNEQFF | TGTGCCGGACGCTCTCTCAATGAGCAGTTCTTC
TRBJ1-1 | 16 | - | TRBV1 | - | CTSSQPLLQENTEAFF | TGCACCAGCAGCCAACCATTACTTCAGGAGAACACTGAAGCTTTCTTT
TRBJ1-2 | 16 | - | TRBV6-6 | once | CASSYIRRTANYGYTF | TGTGCCAGCAGTTACATTCGTAGGACAGCTAACTATGGCTACACCTTC
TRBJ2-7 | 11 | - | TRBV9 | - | CASSTRKEQYF | TGTGCCAGCAGCACGCGGAAGGAGCAGTACTTC
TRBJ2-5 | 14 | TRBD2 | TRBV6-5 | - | CASRRTSGRETQYF | TGTGCCAGCAGGAGGACTAGTGGTCGGGAGACCCAGTACTTC
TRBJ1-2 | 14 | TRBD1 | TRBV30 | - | CAWHRTGTGYGYTF | TGTGCCTGGCACAGGACCGGGACAGGGTATGGCTACACCTTC
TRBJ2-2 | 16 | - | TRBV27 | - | CASTRGGGRGPGELFF | TGTGCCAGCACCAGGGGGGGTGGGAGAGGGCCCGGGGAGCTGTTTTTT
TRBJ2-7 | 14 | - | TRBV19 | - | CASSIGDSRVEQYF | TGTGCCAGTAGTATTGGGGACTCACGGGTCGAGCAGTACTTC
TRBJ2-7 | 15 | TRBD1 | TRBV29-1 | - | CSVDPSGTGGYEQYF | TGCAGCGTAGACCCTTCCGGGACAGGGGGGTACGAGCAGTACTTC
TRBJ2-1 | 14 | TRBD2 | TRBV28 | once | CATLSGTRLNEQFF | TGTGCCACTCTCTCCGGGACTAGGCTCAATGAGCAGTTCTTC
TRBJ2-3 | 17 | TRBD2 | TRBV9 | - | CASSTLPTSGSTDTQYF | TGTGCCAGCAGCACCCTCCCGACTAGCGGAAGCACAGATACGCAGTATTTT
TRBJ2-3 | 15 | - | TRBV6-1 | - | CASSPTTGDSDTQYF | TGTGCCAGCAGTCCTACGACAGGAGACTCAGATACGCAGTATTTT
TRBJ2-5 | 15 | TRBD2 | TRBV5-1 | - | CASSLSLAGQETQYF | TGCGCCAGCAGCTTGTCGTTAGCGGGACAAGAGACCCAGTACTTC
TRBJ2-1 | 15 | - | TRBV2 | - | CASSGPLVTVNEQFF | TGTGCCAGCAGTGGCCCCCTTGTAACGGTCAATGAGCAGTTCTTC
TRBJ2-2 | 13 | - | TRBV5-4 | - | CASSFKNTGELFF | TGTGCCAGCAGCTTTAAGAACACCGGGGAGCTGTTTTTT
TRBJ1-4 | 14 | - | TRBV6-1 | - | CASSERQTNEKLFF | TGTGCCAGCAGTGAACGGCAGACTAATGAAAAACTGTTTTTT
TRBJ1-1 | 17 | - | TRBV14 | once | CASSRKYRDGLNTEAFF | TGTGCCAGCAGCCGAAAATACCGGGACGGGTTGAACACTGAAGCTTTCTTT
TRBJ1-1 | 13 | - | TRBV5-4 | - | CASRSDRVTEAFF | TGTGCCAGCAGATCCGACAGAGTCACTGAAGCTTTCTTT
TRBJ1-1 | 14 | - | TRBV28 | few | CASSSSGGPTEAFF | TGTGCCAGCAGTTCTTCCGGGGGTCCAACTGAAGCTTTCTTT
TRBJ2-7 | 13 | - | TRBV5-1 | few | CASSFGGYYEQYF | TGCGCCAGCAGCTTCGGGGGTTACTACGAGCAGTACTTC
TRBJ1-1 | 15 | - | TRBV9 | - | CASSVDPRKNTEAFF | TGTGCCAGCAGCGTAGATCCACGGAAGAACACTGAAGCTTTCTTT
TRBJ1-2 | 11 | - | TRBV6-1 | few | CATQVVYGYTF | TGTGCCACCCAAGTGGTCTATGGCTACACCTTC
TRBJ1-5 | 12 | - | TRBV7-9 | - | CASSDSNQPQHF | TGTGCCAGCAGCGATAGCAATCAGCCCCAGCATTTT
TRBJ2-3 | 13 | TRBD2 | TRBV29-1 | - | CSVSAGGTDTQYF | TGCAGCGTTTCTGCGGGGGGCACAGATACGCAGTATTTT
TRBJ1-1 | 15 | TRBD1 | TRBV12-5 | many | CASGLGQGANTEAFF | TGTGCTAGTGGTTTGGGACAGGGGGCTAACACTGAAGCTTTCTTT
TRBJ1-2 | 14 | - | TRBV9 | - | CASSVVPGNYGYTF | TGTGCCAGCAGCGTAGTTCCAGGAAACTATGGCTACACCTTC